This TCR beta chain was recorded in a study of brain metastases from non-small cell lung cancer. Points from the study as a whole: Compared with their matched primary tumors, approximately 64% of brain metastases showed expanded T-cell clones. Paired brain metastases and primary tumors largely shared TCR repertoires. Brain metastases had lower T-cell infiltration than primary tumors.

The CDR3 is made up of 14 amino acids. Trimming removed 6 bases from V and 3 bases from J; junction bases left unmatched: 7. CDR1 and CDR2 from the germline V gene are SGHVS and FQNEAQ. The table came from immunoSEQ multiplex PCR; TCRdb's copy has only in-frame clones and leaves some out. There are about 2,000 clones in the sample; around 90% occur only once, and 4.5% to 5.5% lies in the top ten. In regard to this clone: As yet, its antigen is unknown.

The sequencing input was primary lung tumor tissue. This receptor was taken from a donor at least 40 years old with non-small cell lung cancer. The chain carries TRBV7-8 and TRBJ2-7, with 8 bases identical to TRBD1. CDR3 amino acids: CASSRDRGLYEQYF. The CDR3 region has the DNA TGTGCCAGCAGTCGCGACAGGGGCCTCTACGAGCAGTACTTC. Full variable domain (outside the CDR3, taken from reference TRBV7-8 and TRBJ2-7): GAGVSQSPRYKVAKRGQDVALRCDPISGHVSLFWYQQALGQGPEFLTYFQNEAQLDKSGLPSDRFFAERPEGSVSTLKIQRTQQEDSAVYLCASSRDRGLYEQYFGPGTRLTVT.